A single sample gave rise to the 16 T cell receptor beta chains below, sequenced in a study of blood T cell repertoires in COVID-19. The protocol was immunoSEQ multiplex PCR, while the TCRdb copy is restricted to in-frame clones and leaves out a portion. The table records approximately 100,000 clones, roughly 69% of them present only once. What was sequenced was peripheral blood. The receptors originated from a man older than 75 with acute or convalescent COVID-19.

This clone was observed a few times. The CDR3 DNA is TGCAGTGCTAGTTCTGGCGGGAGTTTTTACCAGTATTTT. It specifies CSASSGGSFYQYF. The chain uses TRBV20-1 and TRBJ2-3; 7 bases align to TRBD2. Germline loops: CDR1 DFQATT, CDR2 SNEGSKA (reference sequence). After removal of 3 bases from V and 12 bases from J, the junction contained 12 bases not matched to a gene. This CDR3 comprises 13 residues.

The rearrangement links TRBV9 to TRBJ2-3, with D possibly matching TRBD2 (5 bases). Germline CDR1 SGDLS, CDR2 YYNGEE. This CDR3 has 14 amino acids. Trimming shortened V by 4 bases and J by 3 bases, and 12 bases separated the two germline ends. The CDR3 sequence: CASSPGMKTDTQYF. The DNA for the CDR3 is TGTGCCAGCAGCCCCGGGATGAAAACAGATACGCAGTATTTT.

The CDR3 is CAISPTGGVYTGELFF. DNA for the CDR3: TGTGCCATCAGTCCGACAGGGGGCGTATATACCGGGGAGCTGTTTTTT. V and J are TRBV10-3 and TRBJ2-2, with 10 bases that match TRBD1. The length of the CDR3 is 16 residues. CDR1 ENHRY and CDR2 SYGVKD come from the germline V gene. V lost 5 bases and J lost 5; bases outside the gene matches: 8.

This chain uses TRBV28 with TRBJ2-2; possible D gene TRBD1, 6 bases. Germline CDR1 is MDHEN and CDR2 is SYDVKM. The CDR3 contains 15 residues. V gave up 2 bases and J gave up 1 base, with 8 bases separating them. CDR3 coding DNA: TGTGCCAGCAGTTTAGGACAGATGAACACCGGGGAGCTGTTTTTT. Amino acid sequence: CASSLGQMNTGELFF.

V is TRBV10-3 and J is TRBJ2-3; no firm D call. The V end lost 5 bases, the J end lost 5 bases, and 11 bases lay between the germline ends. CDR3 length: 13 amino acids. Germline V lookup: CDR1 ENHRY, CDR2 SYGVKD. DNA of the CDR3: TGTGCCATCAGTTACCAAACGGGAGATACGCAGTATTTT. Its translation: CAISYQTGDTQYF.

This chain connects TRBV2 to TRBJ2-5; D not resolved. V was clipped by 6 bases and J by 3 bases, with 8 bases between them. There are 12 residues in the CDR3. The germline V gene encodes CDR1 SNHLY and CDR2 FYNNEI. The chain's CDR3 is CASRVSEETQYF. The CDR3 coding sequence is TGTGCCAGCAGGGTATCGGAAGAGACCCAGTACTTC.

This chain joins TRBV5-4 and TRBJ2-7, with 8 bases matching TRBD1. The CDR3 is 16 residues long. CDR1 and CDR2 from the germline V gene are SGHNT and YYREEE (reference sequence). The V gene end was trimmed by 4 bases and the J gene end by 1 base; junction bases not matched to a gene: 10. The CDR3 reads CASSRDPQGASYEQYF. Written as DNA, the CDR3 is TGTGCCAGCAGCCGTGATCCCCAGGGGGCATCCTACGAGCAGTACTTC.

This clone occurred once. The chain couples TRBV10-3 to TRBJ1-5; 7 bases are shared with TRBD1. CDR1 is ENHRY and CDR2 is SYGVKD in the germline V gene. The CDR3 has 13 residues. The ends lost 8 bases at V and 4 bases at J; junction bases unmatched: 5. The CDR3 region has the DNA TGTGCCATCGGTCCAGGGGGAAATCAGCCCCAGCATTTT. As protein: CAIGPGGNQPQHF.

The CDR3 sequence is CASSIGRASGYTF. In DNA, the CDR3 is TGTGCCAGCAGCATCGGGAGGGCTAGTGGCTACACCTTC. This chain links TRBV6-5 with TRBJ1-2; no firm D call. The CDR3 is 13 residues long. Germline V gene lookup returns CDR1 MNHEY and CDR2 SVGAGI. V lost 6 bases and J 7 bases, leaving 15 bases between the germline ends.

V and J are TRBV5-4 and TRBJ2-1; a possible D gene is TRBD2 (6 bases). Germline CDR1 is SGHNT and CDR2 is YYREEE (reference sequence). The CDR3 extends over 15 amino acids. V gave up 4 bases and J gave up 7 bases, with 18 bases separating them. The CDR3 DNA sequence: TGTGCCAGCAGCAAGGGACTTCCGGCCGATAATGAGCAGTTCTTC. The encoded protein is CASSKGLPADNEQFF.

J is TRBJ2-1 and V is TRBV7-6, with 13 bases aligning to TRBD2. The germline CDR1 and CDR2 sequences are SGHVS and FNYEAQ. This CDR3 has 17 residues. V lost 8 bases, J lost 6 bases, and 13 bases stayed unmatched. Here the CDR3 reads CASLEGLAGVTGNEQFF. The CDR3 DNA sequence: TGTGCCAGCTTGGAAGGACTAGCGGGAGTGACGGGCAATGAGCAGTTCTTC.

The V call is TRBV7-2, the J call TRBJ1-2; D is unresolved. The CDR3 contains 14 residues. Trimming stripped 5 bases from V and 7 bases from J, with 17 bases between. Per germline, CDR1 SGHTA and CDR2 FQGNSA. In nucleotides, the CDR3 is TGTGCCAGCAGCACCGGACGGCCTACTAGTGGCTACACCTTC. Encoded protein: CASSTGRPTSGYTF.

The V call is TRBV25-1, the J call TRBJ1-2, with D uncertain. V was shortened by 1 base and J by 5 bases, with 8 bases between the two germline ends. CDR3 size: 13 residues. Germline CDR1 is MGHDK and CDR2 is SYGVNS. CDR3 sequence reads: CASSESGGYGYTF. CDR3 nucleotides: TGTGCCAGCAGTGAATCGGGTGGATATGGCTACACCTTC.

The chain employs TRBV7-9 and TRBJ2-7, with D possibly matching TRBD1 (5 bases). Germline V gene sequence: CDR1 SEHNR, CDR2 FQNEAQ (reference sequence). V dropped 7 bases and J dropped 2 bases, with 12 bases sitting between them. The CDR3 totals 13 residues. The CDR3 spells CASTLLGAYEQYF. In DNA, the CDR3 is TGTGCCAGCACTCTATTAGGGGCCTACGAGCAGTACTTC.

CDR3 sequence: CASSPRGKNTEAFF. The CDR3 nucleotides are TGTGCCAGCTCACCAAGGGGGAAGAACACTGAAGCTTTCTTT. The chain recombines TRBV18 with TRBJ1-1; D is perhaps TRBD1 (6 bases). This CDR3 spans 14 amino acids. Trimming took off 2 bases at V and 1 base at J, with 8 bases between the two ends. Germline lookup yields CDR1 KGHSH and CDR2 LQKENI.

V is TRBV28 and J is TRBJ1-5; D not resolved. Germline CDR1 MDHEN, CDR2 SYDVKM. The CDR3 is made up of 13 amino acids. Trimming took 6 bases from V and 0 from J, leaving 6 bases between them. CDR3 sequence reads: CASRPNSNQPQHF. CDR3 in DNA: TGTGCCAGCAGACCTAATAGCAATCAGCCCCAGCATTTT. Together with reference TRBV28 and TRBJ1-5, the CDR3 gives the full variable domain: DVKVTQSSRYLVKRTGEKVFLECVQDMDHENMFWYRQDPGLGLRLIYFSYDVKMKEKGDIPEGYSVSREKKERFSLILESASTNQTSMYLCASRPNSNQPQHFGDGTRLSIL.